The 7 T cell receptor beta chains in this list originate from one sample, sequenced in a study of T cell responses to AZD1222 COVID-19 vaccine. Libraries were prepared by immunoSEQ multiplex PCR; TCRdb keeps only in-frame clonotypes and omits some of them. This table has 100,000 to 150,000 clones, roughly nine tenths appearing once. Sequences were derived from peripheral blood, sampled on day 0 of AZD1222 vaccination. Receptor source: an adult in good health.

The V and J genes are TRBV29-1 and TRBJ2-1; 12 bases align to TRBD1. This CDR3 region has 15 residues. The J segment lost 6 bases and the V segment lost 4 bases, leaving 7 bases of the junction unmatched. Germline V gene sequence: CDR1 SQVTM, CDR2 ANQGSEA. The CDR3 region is CSVVDGTGGFNEQFF. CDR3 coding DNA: TGCAGCGTTGTTGACGGGACAGGGGGCTTCAATGAGCAGTTCTTC.

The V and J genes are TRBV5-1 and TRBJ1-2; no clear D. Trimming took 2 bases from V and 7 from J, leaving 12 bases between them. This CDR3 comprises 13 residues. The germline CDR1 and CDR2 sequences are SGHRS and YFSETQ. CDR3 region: CASSFEGLSGYTF. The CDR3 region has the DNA TGCGCCAGCAGCTTTGAGGGTTTGAGTGGCTACACCTTC.

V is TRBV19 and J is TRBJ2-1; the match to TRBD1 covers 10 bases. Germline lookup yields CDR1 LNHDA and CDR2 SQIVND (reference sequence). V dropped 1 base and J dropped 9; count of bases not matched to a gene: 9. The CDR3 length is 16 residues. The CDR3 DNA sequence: TGTGCCAGTAGTATAGCGGGACAGGGGATTGGGAGTGAGCAGTTCTTC. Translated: CASSIAGQGIGSEQFF.

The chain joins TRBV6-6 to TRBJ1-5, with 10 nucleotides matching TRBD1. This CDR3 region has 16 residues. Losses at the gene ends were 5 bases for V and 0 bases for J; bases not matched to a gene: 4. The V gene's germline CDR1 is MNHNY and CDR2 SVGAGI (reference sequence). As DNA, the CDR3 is TGTGCCAGCAGTGGCGGGACAGGGGTTAGCAATCAGCCCCAGCATTTT. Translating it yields CASSGGTGVSNQPQHF.

The CDR3 coding sequence is TGTGCCATCAGGGGGGGCGCGGGCGCTGAAGCTTTCTTT. Translation gives CAIRGGAGAEAFF. V and J are TRBV10-3 and TRBJ1-1, with D perhaps TRBD1 (6 bases). The CDR3 is 13 amino acids. V shed 6 bases and J shed 6 bases, with 14 bases lying between them. The germline CDR1 and CDR2 sequences are ENHRY and SYGVKD.

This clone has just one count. This chain's CDR3 is CAREVYEKLFF. The CDR3 coding sequence is TGTGCCCGGGAGGTTTATGAAAAACTGTTTTTT. This chain links TRBV21-1 with TRBJ1-4. TRBV21-1 is recorded as a pseudogene. The CDR3 runs to 11 residues.

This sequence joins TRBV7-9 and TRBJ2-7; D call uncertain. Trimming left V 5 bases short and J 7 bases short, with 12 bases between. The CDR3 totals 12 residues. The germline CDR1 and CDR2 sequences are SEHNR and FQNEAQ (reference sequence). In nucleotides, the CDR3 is TGTGCCAGCAGCCAAGGGCGTAGGGAGCAGTACTTC. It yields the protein CASSQGRREQYF.